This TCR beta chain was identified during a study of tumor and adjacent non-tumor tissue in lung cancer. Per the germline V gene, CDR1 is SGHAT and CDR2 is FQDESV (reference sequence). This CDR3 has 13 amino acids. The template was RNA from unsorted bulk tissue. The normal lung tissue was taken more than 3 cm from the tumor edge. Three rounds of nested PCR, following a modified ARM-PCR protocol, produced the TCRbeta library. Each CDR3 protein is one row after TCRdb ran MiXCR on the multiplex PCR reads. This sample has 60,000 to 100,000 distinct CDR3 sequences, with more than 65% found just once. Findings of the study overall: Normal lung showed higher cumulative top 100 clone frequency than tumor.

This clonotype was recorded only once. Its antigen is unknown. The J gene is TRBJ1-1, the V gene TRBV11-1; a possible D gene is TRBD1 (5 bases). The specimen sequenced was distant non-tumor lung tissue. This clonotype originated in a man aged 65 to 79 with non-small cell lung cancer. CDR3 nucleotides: TGTACTAGCAGCCTAGGACAGAACACTGAAGCTTTCTTT. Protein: CTSSLGQNTEAFF.